A single T cell receptor beta chain is shown here with its context. CDR3 length equals 15 residues. CDR1 is LNHDA and CDR2 is SQIVND in the germline V gene (reference sequence). Trimming took off 3 bases at V and 0 bases at J, with 12 bases between the two ends. This specimen comes from a study of cytomegalovirus exposure and HLA in healthy donors. Amplification used 60 Vbeta primers and 13 Jbeta primers. TCRdb keeps only in-frame clones here, not all; method: immunoSEQ multiplex PCR. Among some 150,000 clones listed, roughly 82% were seen once. The receptor was isolated from a man aged 45-65 years in good health and CMV-seropositive. The sequencing sample was made of PBMCs. The rearrangement links TRBV19 to TRBJ2-7; perhaps TRBD1 as D (6 bases). CDR3: CASSIQTGASYEQYF. In DNA form, the CDR3 reads TGTGCCAGTAGTATTCAGACAGGCGCCTCCTACGAGCAGTACTTC.